This paragraph reports one T cell receptor beta chain. TCRdb re-called the 5' RACE reads through MiXCR, storing one row per CDR3 protein. The profile covers 450,000 to 650,000 distinct CDR3 sequences, with approximately 19% appearing a single time and 12% taken by the ten largest. This sample is part of a study of T-cell memory formation after mild COVID-19. Germline V CDR1 and CDR2: MNHEY, SMNVEV (reference sequence). The CDR3 spans 13 residues. V was shortened by 8 bases and J by 7 bases, with 17 bases between the two germline ends. The source material was PBMCs or a T cell subset sorted from them (not recorded which). The TCR originated in an adult woman who had mild COVID-19 (a few samples of this study predate the infection). Cell type and time point are not known. V is TRBV27 and J is TRBJ1-1, with a tentative D call TRBD1 (6 bases). The CDR3 DNA reads as TGTGCCAGCTCCCCATATGGGGGCAGTGAAGCTTTCTTT. Protein sequence: CASSPYGGSEAFF.